These T cell receptor beta chains were read from a single sample in a study of CD8 T cells in ankylosing spondylitis. TCRdb independently ran MiXCR on the 5' RACE reads; one entry per CDR3 protein. The table records some 270,000 distinct CDR3 sequences, roughly a third of them present only once. The sequenced sample consisted of blood, either unsorted or a sorted T cell fraction (not recorded which). The receptor source for this set is a male donor with ankylosing spondylitis or in good health (not recorded which). CDR3s include the opening cysteine and the closing phenylalanine or tryptophan. A D gene is named only where the DNA matches it firmly. Size is stated for part of the rows, as once, few or many counts, or as a class when the clone is expanded.

v_call,clone_size,d_call,j_call,cdr3_length,cdr3_aa,cdr3_nt
TRBV6-1,-,TRBD2,TRBJ2-1,16,CASSPRTSGAFNEQFF,TGTGCCAGCAGCCCCCGGACTAGCGGGGCGTTCAATGAGCAGTTCTTC
TRBV5-6,few,TRBD1,TRBJ2-3,13,CASRPTGTDTQYF,TGTGCCAGCAGACCGACAGGGACAGATACGCAGTATTTT
TRBV4-2,-,-,TRBJ1-2,17,CASSQDLLGDSHYGYTF,TGTGCCAGCAGCCAAGATCTTTTGGGTGACAGTCACTATGGCTACACCTTC
TRBV15,-,-,TRBJ1-4,16,CATSRDVALANEKLFF,TGTGCCACCAGCAGAGATGTGGCGTTAGCTAATGAAAAACTGTTTTTT
TRBV3-1,once,TRBD2,TRBJ2-1,15,CASSQVGGSYNEQFF,TGTGCCAGCAGCCAGGTGGGGGGGTCCTACAATGAGCAGTTCTTC
TRBV5-1,-,-,TRBJ1-1,15,CASSLAGGVLTEAFF,TGCGCCAGCAGCTTGGCGGGCGGGGTCCTTACTGAAGCTTTCTTT
TRBV12-3/TRBV12-4,-,-,TRBJ1-1,12,CASRTQNTEAFF,TGTGCCAGCAGAACCCAGAACACTGAAGCTTTCTTT
TRBV2,-,-,TRBJ2-6,16,CASRTGSSSGANVLTF,TGTGCCAGCAGAACAGGTTCCTCCTCTGGGGCCAACGTCCTGACTTTC
TRBV5-1,-,-,TRBJ2-7,14,CASSLGRPAYEQYF,TGCGCCAGCAGCTTGGGCCGCCCGGCGTACGAGCAGTACTTC
TRBV6-1,-,-,TRBJ1-5,14,CASSTGLSNQPQHF,TGTGCCAGCAGTACAGGTCTTAGCAATCAGCCCCAGCATTTT
TRBV4-1,few,-,TRBJ2-2,14,CASSQERGTGELFF,TGCGCCAGCAGCCAAGAACGTGGCACCGGGGAGCTGTTTTTT
TRBV7-2,few,TRBD1,TRBJ2-1,16,CASSDRRRGQYNEQFF,TGTGCCAGCAGCGACCGGCGAAGGGGGCAGTACAATGAGCAGTTCTTC
TRBV5-1,-,-,TRBJ2-3,15,CASSLGWDSTDTQYF,TGCGCCAGCAGCTTGGGTTGGGATTCGACAGATACGCAGTATTTT
TRBV27,-,TRBD1,TRBJ2-7,15,CASSGRTGVLYEQYF,TGTGCCAGCAGTGGGCGGACAGGGGTACTCTACGAGCAGTACTTC
TRBV20-1,few,TRBD2,TRBJ2-1,15,CSAPMRLAGLNEQFF,TGCAGTGCCCCTATGAGGCTAGCGGGGCTCAATGAGCAGTTCTTC
TRBV29-1,many,TRBD2,TRBJ2-5,11,CSVTAGGTQYF,TGCAGCGTTACGGCGGGGGGAACCCAGTACTTC
TRBV7-2,-,-,TRBJ1-2,15,CASSKQQGGHYGYTF,TGTGCCAGCAGCAAACAACAGGGAGGCCACTATGGCTACACCTTC
TRBV7-2,-,-,TRBJ2-7,13,CASSVGRGYEQYF,TGTGCCAGCAGCGTCGGACGGGGCTACGAGCAGTACTTC
TRBV28,-,TRBD2,TRBJ2-3,15,CASSLLSGGSDTQYF,TGTGCCAGCAGTTTATTGAGCGGGGGCTCAGATACGCAGTATTTT
TRBV25-1,-,-,TRBJ1-1,15,CASSDQSGSLTEAFF,TGTGCCAGCAGTGACCAGTCCGGGAGCCTAACTGAAGCTTTCTTT
TRBV20-1,-,-,TRBJ1-5,13,CSGAEDSNQPQHF,TGCAGTGGCGCCGAGGATAGCAATCAGCCCCAGCATTTT
TRBV7-2,-,TRBD2,TRBJ2-3,17,CASSLRTSGSFTDTQYF,TGTGCCAGCAGCCTTAGGACTAGCGGGAGCTTCACAGATACGCAGTATTTT
TRBV27,-,-,TRBJ2-3,16,CASSFILGGSTDTQYF,TGTGCCAGCAGTTTCATCCTGGGGGGTAGCACAGATACGCAGTATTTT
TRBV4-1,-,-,TRBJ1-5,19,CASSQGQGKGRWGNQPQHF,TGCGCCAGCAGCCAAGGTCAAGGCAAGGGGCGGTGGGGCAATCAGCCCCAGCATTTT
TRBV7-7,few,TRBD1,TRBJ2-1,13,CASSPGQQNEQFF,TGTGCCAGCAGCCCGGGACAGCAGAATGAGCAGTTCTTC
TRBV6-1,few,-,TRBJ1-5,15,CASSEARVSNQPQHF,TGTGCCAGCAGTGAAGCAAGGGTTAGCAATCAGCCCCAGCATTTT
TRBV7-9,few,TRBD1,TRBJ1-1,15,CASSIAGTGDTEAFF,TGTGCCAGCAGCATCGCCGGGACAGGAGACACTGAAGCTTTCTTT
TRBV12-3/TRBV12-4,-,-,TRBJ2-1,14,CASSLGKSYNEQFF,TGTGCCAGCAGTTTGGGGAAGAGTTACAATGAGCAGTTCTTC
TRBV24-1,-,TRBD2,TRBJ2-1,16,CATSDSAGGTGPREFF,TGTGCCACCAGTGATTCGGCGGGAGGTACGGGGCCGAGGGAGTTCTTC
TRBV6-1,once,TRBD1,TRBJ1-5,15,CASRKTGWGNQPQHF,TGTGCCAGCAGAAAGACAGGGTGGGGCAATCAGCCCCAGCATTTT
TRBV7-9,-,-,TRBJ1-1,13,CASSLPGSTEAFF,TGTGCCAGCAGCTTGCCAGGGTCCACTGAAGCTTTCTTT
TRBV7-9,few,-,TRBJ2-2,14,CASSSTQNTGELFF,TGTGCCAGCAGCTCGACACAGAACACCGGGGAGCTGTTTTTT
TRBV10-3,-,-,TRBJ1-2,13,CAISDGQNYGYTF,TGTGCCATCAGTGATGGGCAAAACTATGGCTACACCTTC
TRBV20-1,few,-,TRBJ1-1,15,CSARPPKGGYTEAFF,TGCAGTGCTAGACCACCCAAGGGAGGCTACACTGAAGCTTTCTTT
TRBV13,-,-,TRBJ2-3,15,CASSTRGAQSDTQYF,TGTGCCAGCAGTACCCGGGGGGCGCAGTCTGATACGCAGTATTTT
TRBV20-1,-,TRBD1,TRBJ2-2,15,CSAATGTGLTGELFF,TGCAGTGCGGCAACCGGGACAGGGTTGACCGGGGAGCTGTTTTTT
TRBV20-1,few,-,TRBJ2-7,13,CGPRPGATYEQYF,TGCGGCCCGAGGCCAGGCGCTACCTACGAGCAGTACTTC
TRBV4-1,-,TRBD1,TRBJ1-4,13,CASRGTEEEKLFF,TGCGCCAGCAGGGGGACAGAGGAGGAAAAACTGTTTTTT
TRBV27,-,-,TRBJ1-1,15,CASSPYGGVATEAFF,TGTGCCAGCAGTCCTTATGGGGGGGTGGCCACTGAAGCTTTCTTT
TRBV7-2,few,-,TRBJ2-3,14,CASSRDRSTDTQYF,TGTGCCAGCAGCCGGGACCGTAGCACAGATACGCAGTATTTT